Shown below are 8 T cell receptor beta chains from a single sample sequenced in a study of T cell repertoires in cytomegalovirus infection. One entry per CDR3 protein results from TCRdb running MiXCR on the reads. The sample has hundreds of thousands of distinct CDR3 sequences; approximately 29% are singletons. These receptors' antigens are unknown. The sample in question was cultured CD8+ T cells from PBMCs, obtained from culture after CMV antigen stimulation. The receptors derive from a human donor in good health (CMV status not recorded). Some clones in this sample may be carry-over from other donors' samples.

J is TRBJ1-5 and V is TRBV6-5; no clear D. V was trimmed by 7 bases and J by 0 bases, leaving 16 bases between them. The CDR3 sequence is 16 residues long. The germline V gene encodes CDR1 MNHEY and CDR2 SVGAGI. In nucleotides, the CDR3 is TGTGCCAGCAAATCCCTTGGAGACTATAGCAATCAGCCCCAGCATTTT. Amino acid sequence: CASKSLGDYSNQPQHF.

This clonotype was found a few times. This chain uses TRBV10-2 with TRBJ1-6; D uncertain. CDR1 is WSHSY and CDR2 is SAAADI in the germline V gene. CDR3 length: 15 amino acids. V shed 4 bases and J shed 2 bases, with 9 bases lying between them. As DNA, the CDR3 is TGCGCCAGCAGTGTGAGGAGGCCCTATAATTCACCCCTCCACTTT. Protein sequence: CASSVRRPYNSPLHF.

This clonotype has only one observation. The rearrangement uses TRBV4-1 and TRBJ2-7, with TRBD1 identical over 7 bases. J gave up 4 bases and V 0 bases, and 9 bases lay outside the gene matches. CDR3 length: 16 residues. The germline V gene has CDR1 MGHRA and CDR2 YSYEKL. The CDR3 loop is CASSQDMEQGIYEQYF. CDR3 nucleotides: TGCGCCAGCAGCCAAGATATGGAACAGGGGATTTACGAGCAGTACTTC.

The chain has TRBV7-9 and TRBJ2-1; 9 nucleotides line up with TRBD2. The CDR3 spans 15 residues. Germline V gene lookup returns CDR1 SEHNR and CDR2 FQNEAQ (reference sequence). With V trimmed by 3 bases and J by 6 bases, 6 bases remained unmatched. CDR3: CASSFVSGGRNEQFF. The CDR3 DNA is TGTGCCAGCAGCTTTGTAAGCGGGGGGCGCAATGAGCAGTTCTTC.

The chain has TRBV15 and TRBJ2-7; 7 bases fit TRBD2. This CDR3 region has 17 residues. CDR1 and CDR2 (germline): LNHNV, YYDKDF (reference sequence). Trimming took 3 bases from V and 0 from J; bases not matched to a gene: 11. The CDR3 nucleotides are TGTGCCACCAGCAGTCTGACTAGCCTCGAAAACTCCTACGAGCAGTACGTC. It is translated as CATSSLTSLENSYEQYV.

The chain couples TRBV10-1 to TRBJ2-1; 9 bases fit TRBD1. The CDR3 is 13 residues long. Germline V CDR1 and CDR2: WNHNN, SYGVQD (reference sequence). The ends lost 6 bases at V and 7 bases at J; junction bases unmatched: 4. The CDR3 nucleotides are TGCGCCAGCAGAGGACAGGGGCGGAATGAGCAGTTCTTC. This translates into CASRGQGRNEQFF.

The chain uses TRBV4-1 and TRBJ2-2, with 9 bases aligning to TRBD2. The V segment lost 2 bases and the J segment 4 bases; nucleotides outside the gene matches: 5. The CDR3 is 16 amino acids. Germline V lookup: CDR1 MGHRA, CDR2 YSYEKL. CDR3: CASSQLAGEFTGELFF. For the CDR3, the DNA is TGCGCCAGCAGCCAATTAGCGGGGGAGTTCACCGGGGAGCTGTTTTTT.

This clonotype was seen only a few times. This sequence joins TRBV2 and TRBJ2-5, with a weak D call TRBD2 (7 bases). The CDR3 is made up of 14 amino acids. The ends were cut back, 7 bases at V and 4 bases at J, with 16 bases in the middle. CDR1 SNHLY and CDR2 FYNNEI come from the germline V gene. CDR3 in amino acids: CASKGGGAPETQYF. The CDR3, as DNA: TGTGCCAGCAAAGGAGGGGGGGCCCCAGAGACCCAGTACTTC.